One sample yielded the 9 T cell receptor beta chains listed below, sequenced in a study of CD8 T cells in ankylosing spondylitis. General study findings and limits: Roughly eight highly homologous variants formed a TCR beta motif that appeared characteristic of ankylosing spondylitis blood.

Via MiXCR, TCRdb re-called the 5' RACE reads, giving one row per CDR3 protein. The top ten clones hold over 0.8% of a sample with about 450,000 distinct CDR3 sequences, roughly 27% of them seen once. The antigens of these receptors remain unknown. Material for sequencing was blood, either unsorted or a sorted T cell fraction (not recorded which). Every receptor here comes from a male donor with ankylosing spondylitis.

This clonotype was observed a single time. CDR3 sequence: CASSLYPPETQYF. The CDR3 DNA sequence: TGCGCCAGCAGCTTATACCCGCCAGAGACCCAGTACTTC. This chain uses TRBV5-1 with TRBJ2-5; D call uncertain. The V end lost 2 bases, the J end lost 4 bases, and 9 bases lay between the germline ends. This CDR3 is 13 amino acids long. Germline V gene lookup returns CDR1 SGHRS and CDR2 YFSETQ. The variable domain in full, completed from reference TRBV5-1 and TRBJ2-5, reads KAGVTQTPRYLIKTRGQQVTLSCSPISGHRSVSWYQQTPGQGLQFLFEYFSETQRNKGNFPGRFSGRQFSNSRSEMNVSTLELGDSALYLCASSLYPPETQYFGPGTRLLVL.

The rearrangement joins TRBV7-2 to TRBJ2-5; no definite D call. CDR1 and CDR2 from the germline V gene are SGHTA and FQGNSA. This CDR3 is built from 13 residues. Trimming took off 1 base at V and 5 bases at J, with 8 bases between the two ends. CDR3 bases: TGTGCCAGCAGCTTAGGAGAATGGGAGACCCAGTACTTC. Protein sequence: CASSLGEWETQYF. The whole variable domain, remainder taken from reference TRBV7-2 and TRBJ2-5, is GAGVSQSPSNKVTEKGKDVELRCDPISGHTALYWYRQSLGQGLEFLIYFQGNSAPDKSGLPSDRFSAERTGGSVSTLTIQRTQQEDSAVYLCASSLGEWETQYFGPGTRLLVL.

In its sample, this clonotype was seen a few times. The chain recombines TRBV7-9 with TRBJ2-2; TRBD2 matches 14 bases. This CDR3 has 16 amino acids. V shed 5 bases and J 6 bases; nucleotides not matched to a gene: 5. The germline V gene encodes CDR1 SEHNR and CDR2 FQNEAQ (reference sequence). CDR3 residues: CASSRRGLAGAGELFF. The CDR3 region has the DNA TGTGCCAGCAGCCGACGGGGACTAGCGGGAGCCGGGGAGCTGTTTTTT. The whole variable domain, remainder taken from reference TRBV7-9 and TRBJ2-2, is DTGVSQNPRHKITKRGQNVTFRCDPISEHNRLYWYRQTLGQGPEFLTYFQNEAQLEKSRLLSDRFSAERPKGSFSTLEIQRTEQGDSAMYLCASSRRGLAGAGELFFGEGSRLTVL.

This clonotype has a handful of counts. This rearrangement joins TRBV20-1 to TRBJ1-1; TRBD1 matches 7 bases. This CDR3 is built from 14 residues. Germline CDR1 reads DFQATT; CDR2 reads SNEGSKA (reference sequence). The V and J ends lost 5 bases and 4 bases, in that order; junction bases with no gene match: 10. The CDR3 DNA is TGCAGTGCTCCTGAGGGGGCGCGGGGCACTGAAGCTTTCTTT. This sequence encodes CSAPEGARGTEAFF.

This clonotype has at least ten counts. V usage is TRBV7-9 and J usage is TRBJ1-1; D may be TRBD1 (5 bases). The CDR3 consists of 14 residues. Germline loops: CDR1 SEHNR, CDR2 FQNEAQ (reference sequence). The germline V and J ends were trimmed by 0 bases and 0 bases, with 5 bases remaining between them. CDR3 loop: CASSLAGVNTEAFF. The CDR3 DNA is TGTGCCAGCAGCTTAGCGGGGGTGAACACTGAAGCTTTCTTT.

This clonotype occurred many times. This sequence joins TRBV14 and TRBJ2-1, with D uncertain. V was cut by 0 bases and J by 7 bases, with 10 bases left in between. The CDR3 covers 14 residues. Germline lookup yields CDR1 SGHDN and CDR2 FVKESK. CDR3 nucleotides: TGTGCCAGCAGCCAAGATCTACAGTCGAATGAGCAGTTCTTC. It codes for CASSQDLQSNEQFF.

The V and J genes are TRBV6-5 and TRBJ2-7; D is uncertain. From germline, CDR1 is MNHEY and CDR2 SVGAGI. The CDR3 spans 16 residues. Trimming shortened V by 2 bases and J by 3 bases, and 17 bases separated the two germline ends. The CDR3 DNA reads TGTGCCAGCAGTTACCGGTCGGCCTGGGCCCTCTACGAGCAGTACTTC. This sequence encodes CASSYRSAWALYEQYF.

This clonotype was seen once. The chain combines TRBV12-3 or TRBV12-4 with TRBJ2-1; D may be TRBD2 (5 bases). This CDR3 has 13 amino acids. Trimming stripped 4 bases from V and 9 bases from J, with 13 bases between. DNA for the CDR3: TGTGCCAGCAGTTCGGACTCGTTGAGTGAGCAGTTCTTC. Translation gives CASSSDSLSEQFF.

This clonotype has a count of ten or more. The chain links TRBV7-8 to TRBJ1-5, with D unresolved. The CDR3 totals 13 residues. The germline V gene encodes CDR1 SGHVS and CDR2 FQNEAQ. The V gene lost 5 bases and the J gene lost 5 bases, with 10 bases spanning the gap. CDR3: CASSLQSDQPQHF. CDR3 coding DNA: TGTGCCAGCAGCCTACAGTCGGATCAGCCCCAGCATTTT.